This is a list of T cell receptor beta chains from one sample in a study of blood T cell repertoires in COVID-19. Sequencing used immunoSEQ multiplex PCR; TCRdb keeps in-frame clones, though not all of them. The sample holds roughly 23,000 clones, roughly 90% seen once. Sequenced input: peripheral blood. The receptors shown here come from a woman at least 80 years old with active COVID-19. Each CDR3 is given with its conserved first and last residue. A row's size may be missing; if present it is once, few, many or a size class.

TRBV7-2	TRBJ2-3	.	CASSFLQASDTQYF
TRBV18	TRBJ2-5	.	CASSPPRGQETQYF
TRBV6-2/TRBV6-3	TRBJ2-3	.	CASSYSLAGGPGTDTQYF
TRBV7-2	TRBJ2-1	.	CASSQRGGEQFF
TRBV5-1	TRBJ1-1	once	CASSLETGDTEAFF
TRBV7-2	TRBJ2-5	.	CASSLRPETQYF
TRBV30	TRBJ1-5	.	CAWTGTGRNQPQHF
TRBV5-4	TRBJ1-1	.	CASSLGGREDTEAFF
TRBV18	TRBJ1-3	.	CASSPPSRGGISGNTIYF
TRBV6-2/TRBV6-3	TRBJ1-2	.	CASSSAGGGYTF
TRBV4-1	TRBJ2-3	.	CASSQGTVDTQYF
TRBV6-5	TRBJ2-2	.	CASSYLETGATGELFF
TRBV5-1	TRBJ1-1	.	CASSTGQGGTEAFF
TRBV11-1	TRBJ1-2	.	CASSLRSGSVYGYTF
TRBV20-1	TRBJ1-6	.	CSARDRDKLHF
TRBV5-1	TRBJ2-3	.	CASSVLAGGNTQYF
TRBV6-5	TRBJ1-6	.	CASRPGTGYSPLHF
TRBV18	TRBJ2-3	.	CASSPLDRQTTDTQYF
TRBV5-1	TRBJ1-4	.	CASSRSGINEKLFF
TRBV9	TRBJ2-1	.	CASSVEVASGGAQQFF
TRBV5-8	TRBJ2-2	.	CASNPGRTGELFF
TRBV10-2	TRBJ2-3	.	CASKEGPTGADTQYF
TRBV10-3	TRBJ2-7	.	CAISRTSGGPAGEQYF
TRBV7-2	TRBJ2-5	.	CASSLSGTSGGGTQYF
TRBV18	TRBJ1-5	.	CASSPSNRGPGQPQHF
TRBV20-1	TRBJ1-1	.	CSASARGRNTEAFF
TRBV10-3	TRBJ1-6	.	CAISQGGNNSPLHF
TRBV6-2/TRBV6-3	TRBJ1-5	.	CASSYSAGPPQHF
TRBV6-2/TRBV6-3	TRBJ2-2	.	CASSYFWTGDSRGELFF
TRBV21-1	TRBJ2-3	few	CASREKGNLDTQYF
TRBV6-6	TRBJ2-2	.	CASTRGAGELFF
TRBV5-1	TRBJ2-3	once	CASSLIPSGGTDTQYF
TRBV19	TRBJ1-1	.	CASSRQAVNTEAFF
TRBV5-4	TRBJ2-6	.	CASSLGDRGPGANVLTF
TRBV6-5	TRBJ2-3	.	CASSYTSGGTDTQYF
TRBV4-3	TRBJ2-1	.	CASSQEPAAGTGGYNEQFF
TRBV29-1	TRBJ2-3	.	CSVLRGDTQYF
TRBV3-1/TRBV3-2	TRBJ2-3	.	CASSQPAGGPDTQYF
TRBV6-2/TRBV6-3	TRBJ2-2	.	CASSSGGQAGELFF
TRBV4-2	TRBJ2-5	.	CASSQDRTGQETQYF
TRBV12-3/TRBV12-4	TRBJ2-1	.	CASSSRRANEQFF
TRBV7-9	TRBJ2-1	.	CASSPAPGQGSDEQFF
TRBV11-1	TRBJ2-7	.	CASSSTGTGPYEQYF
TRBV24-1	TRBJ2-3	once	CATSDRTVRSSTDTQYF
TRBV25-1	TRBJ2-7	.	CASSDPYEQYF
TRBV6-5	TRBJ1-1	.	CASSSGQGAEAFF
TRBV28	TRBJ1-2	.	CASSLGDRGGLYTF
TRBV21-1	TRBJ1-6	.	CASSKSRTGCSPLHF
TRBV2	TRBJ2-5	.	CASRAETGMAETQYF
TRBV7-9	TRBJ2-1	.	CASSLRLAGAYNEQFF
TRBV9	TRBJ2-6	.	CASSYSVSGANVLTF
TRBV13	TRBJ1-6	.	CASSLGLGTPLHF